These 25 T cell receptor beta chains were all obtained from the same sample, sequenced in a study of T cell responses to AZD1222 COVID-19 vaccine. Using immunoSEQ multiplex PCR, the repertoire was profiled, and TCRdb retains in-frame clones only, with some absent. Among roughly 120,000 clones, roughly 90% were seen once, and the ten largest hold around 2.5%. Specimen: peripheral blood, collected 28 days after the second AZD1222 dose. These receptors came from an adult who received the AZD1222 COVID-19 vaccine.

The chain has TRBV7-2 and TRBJ1-2, with D possibly TRBD1 on 6 matching bases. Germline V gene lookup returns CDR1 SGHTA and CDR2 FQGNSA. The V and J ends lost 3 bases and 4 bases respectively, with 12 bases between them. The CDR3 length is 14 residues. CDR3 residues: CASSFGGRVYGYTF. The CDR3 DNA reads TGTGCCAGCAGCTTCGGGGGGCGAGTCTATGGCTACACCTTC.

The chain has TRBV5-1 and TRBJ2-7; tentative D call: TRBD1 (6 bases). The CDR3 totals 15 residues. Trimming cost V 3 bases and J 2 bases, with 15 bases left between them. Looked up from germline, CDR1 is SGHRS and CDR2 is YFSETQ. The CDR3 spells CASSWGQGSTYEQYF. CDR3 nucleotides: TGCGCCAGCAGCTGGGGGCAGGGCTCCACCTACGAGCAGTACTTC.

The rearrangement links TRBV5-6 to TRBJ2-7; 7 bases line up with TRBD1. The junction had 2 bases not matched to a gene; V was cut back by 6 bases and J by 2 bases. The CDR3 extends over 12 amino acids. Germline V CDR1 and CDR2: SGHDT, YYEEEE. In DNA, the CDR3 is TGTGCCAGCAACAGGGGACCCTACGAGCAGTACTTC. Amino acid sequence: CASNRGPYEQYF.

This clone was seen only once. The chain recombines TRBV28 with TRBJ1-2, with D possibly being TRBD1 (5 bases). Germline-derived CDR1 and CDR2 are MDHEN and SYDVKM. The germline V and J ends were trimmed by 2 bases and 8 bases, with 12 bases remaining between them. The CDR3 totals 13 residues. The chain's CDR3 is CASSLQGMGGYTF. CDR3 sequence (DNA): TGTGCCAGCAGTTTACAGGGAATGGGAGGCTACACCTTC.

The genes are TRBV2 and TRBJ1-4; a weak D match, TRBD1 (5 bases). Trimming took off 2 bases at V and 6 bases at J, with 13 bases between the two ends. Germline values: CDR1 SNHLY, CDR2 FYNNEI. The CDR3 runs to 15 residues. CDR3 DNA sequence: TGTGCCAGCAGTGAATTCGGGGGTGGGGATGAAAAACTGTTTTTT. Translation: CASSEFGGGDEKLFF.

This chain connects TRBV7-2 to TRBJ2-2, with TRBD1 matching 8 bases. The CDR3 spans 14 residues. After removal of 8 bases from V and 0 bases from J, the junction contained 2 bases not matched to a gene. CDR1 and CDR2 (germline): SGHTA, FQGNSA. Written as DNA, the CDR3 is TGTGCCAGCGCGGGACAGGCGAACACCGGGGAGCTGTTTTTT. The encoded protein is CASAGQANTGELFF.

V and J are TRBV30 and TRBJ2-3; the D call may be TRBD1 or TRBD2 (5 bases each). The CDR3 covers 13 residues. Germline CDR1 and CDR2: GTSNPN and SVGIG (reference sequence). The V end lost 4 bases, the J end lost 7 bases, and 15 bases lay between the germline ends. The CDR3 is CAWKGIFGNTQYF. The CDR3 DNA is TGTGCCTGGAAGGGGATATTCGGGAATACGCAGTATTTT.

This chain joins TRBV7-3 and TRBJ2-1, with TRBD2 as a possible D gene (5 bases). Germline V lookup: CDR1 SGHTA, CDR2 FQGTGA. V was pared by 5 bases and J by 7 bases, with 12 bases between. There are 13 residues in the CDR3. The CDR3 region is CASSTRAGNEQFF. The CDR3 DNA reads as TGTGCCAGCAGCACTAGGGCCGGGAATGAGCAGTTCTTC.

J is TRBJ2-2 and V is TRBV19; D could derive from TRBD1 or TRBD2 (5 bases each). V was cut by 3 bases and J by 4 bases, with 15 bases left in between. The germline CDR1 and CDR2 sequences are LNHDA and SQIVND (reference sequence). The CDR3 totals 16 residues. The DNA for the CDR3 is TGTGCCAGTAGTATCCACCCGGGGCTGGGCACCGGGGAGCTGTTTTTT. Protein sequence: CASSIHPGLGTGELFF.

The chain carries TRBV30 and TRBJ2-7; D is unclear. CDR3 size: 11 residues. The V end was cut by 1 base, the J end by 3 bases, with 4 bases between. The germline gives CDR1 GTSNPN, CDR2 SVGIG (reference sequence). The CDR3 nucleotides read TGTGCCTGGAGTGGGAACTACGAGCAGTACTTC. Amino acids: CAWSGNYEQYF.

This sequence joins TRBV4-2 and TRBJ1-2; 7 nucleotides align to TRBD1. The CDR3 is made up of 15 amino acids. CDR1 LGHNA and CDR2 YNFKEQ come from the germline V gene. V dropped 0 bases and J dropped 3; count of bases not matched to a gene: 4. The CDR3 bases are TGTGCCAGCAGCCAAGATATTACAGGGGACTATGGCTACACCTTC. It yields the protein CASSQDITGDYGYTF.

The CDR3 DNA reads TGTGCTAGTGGTTTGATTGCTAGTACGGATACGCAGTATTTT. This sequence encodes CASGLIASTDTQYF. The rearrangement joins TRBV12-5 to TRBJ2-3; D is ambiguous. Trimming took 2 bases from V and 6 from J, leaving 12 bases between them. The CDR3 runs to 14 residues. CDR1 is LGHNT and CDR2 is FRNRAP in the germline V gene.

V and J are TRBV5-1 and TRBJ2-2, with no clear D. V gave up 0 bases and J gave up 7 bases, with 16 bases separating them. The CDR3 consists of 16 residues. The germline CDR1 and CDR2 sequences are SGHRS and YFSETQ. DNA of the CDR3: TGCGCCAGCAGCTTGGTATCACCAAAGGTTAACGGGGAGCTGTTTTTT. Its translation is CASSLVSPKVNGELFF.

The V and J genes are TRBV7-2 and TRBJ1-1, with a possible D match to TRBD1 (5 bases). The V end lost 8 bases, the J end lost 1 base, and 14 bases lay between the germline ends. The CDR3 contains 14 residues. The V gene's germline CDR1 is SGHTA and CDR2 FQGNSA. The CDR3 sequence is CASLRGFPNTEAFF. CDR3 in DNA: TGTGCCAGCCTCCGGGGGTTCCCGAACACTGAAGCTTTCTTT.

The V gene is TRBV19, the J gene TRBJ2-5; D possibly corresponds to TRBD1 (5 bases). The CDR3 is 14 residues long. Trimming left V 5 bases short and J 2 bases short, with 12 bases between. Germline assignment: CDR1 LNHDA and CDR2 SQIVND (reference sequence). The CDR3 protein is CASSGLRTQETQYF. In DNA form, the CDR3 reads TGTGCCAGTAGTGGATTAAGGACACAAGAGACCCAGTACTTC.

This clone was seen only once. The chain carries TRBV5-1 and TRBJ2-3; weak D call: TRBD2 (5 bases). Trimming shortened V by 3 bases and J by 1 base, and 12 bases separated the two germline ends. CDR1 is SGHRS and CDR2 is YFSETQ in the germline V gene. CDR3 length: 15 amino acids. DNA for the CDR3: TGCGCCAGCAGCTCCGAGGGTGGAGGCACAGATACGCAGTATTTT. This gives the protein CASSSEGGGTDTQYF.

This clone was seen a few times. This chain links TRBV5-1 with TRBJ1-2; D is perhaps TRBD1 (6 bases). The V end lost 4 bases, the J end lost 4 bases, and 11 bases lay between the germline ends. The germline V gene encodes CDR1 SGHRS and CDR2 YFSETQ. The CDR3 contains 13 residues. The CDR3 coding sequence is TGCGCCAGCAGCGCCGCAGGGGCCTATGGCTACACCTTC. Amino acid sequence: CASSAAGAYGYTF.

This chain connects TRBV5-1 to TRBJ1-5, with 8 bases aligning to TRBD1. The CDR3 spans 16 residues. The V segment lost 0 bases and the J segment 6 bases; nucleotides outside the gene matches: 8. From germline, CDR1 is SGHRS and CDR2 YFSETQ. CDR3 bases: TGCGCCAGCAGCTTGGGGAGCACAGGGGGATCTCAGCCCCAGCATTTT. It yields the protein CASSLGSTGGSQPQHF.

V and J are TRBV6-6 and TRBJ1-1, with D uncertain. The CDR3 totals 15 residues. CDR1 and CDR2 from the germline V gene are MNHNY and SVGAGI (reference sequence). V lost 0 bases and J 1 base, leaving 9 bases between the germline ends. The CDR3 sequence: CASSYSIRKNTEAFF. CDR3 coding DNA: TGTGCCAGCAGTTACTCGATAAGGAAGAACACTGAAGCTTTCTTT.

This chain links TRBV30 with TRBJ1-4; weak D call: TRBD1 (6 bases). Germline CDR1 reads GTSNPN; CDR2 reads SVGIG (reference sequence). CDR3 size: 13 residues. V gave up 3 bases and J gave up 10 bases, with 15 bases separating them. The CDR3 DNA sequence: TGTGCCTGGAGGGGGAAAGCAGGGGTAAAACTGTTTTTT. Protein product: CAWRGKAGVKLFF.

This clone appeared a single time. The genes are TRBV6-2 or TRBV6-3 and TRBJ2-3, with 15 positions matching TRBD2. The CDR3 runs 15 residues. Germline trimming cut 2 bases from V and 10 bases from J; bases unmatched to any gene: 4. CDR1 MNHEY and CDR2 SVGEGT come from the germline V gene. CDR3: CASSYPGTSGGPQYF. The CDR3 DNA follows: TGTGCCAGCAGTTACCCCGGGACTAGCGGGGGGCCGCAGTATTTT.

This clone was observed a single time. The J gene is TRBJ1-2, the V gene TRBV10-3, with 9 bases identical to TRBD1. The CDR3 consists of 14 residues. Germline V gives CDR1 ENHRY, CDR2 SYGVKD. V shed 7 bases and J 4 bases; nucleotides not matched to a gene: 7. The chain's CDR3 is CAINPDRGSYGYTF. DNA of the CDR3: TGTGCCATCAACCCGGACAGGGGATCCTATGGCTACACCTTC.

In this sample, this clone turned up once. The chain recombines TRBV5-6 with TRBJ2-7; TRBD1 agrees at 11 bases. Germline V gene sequence: CDR1 SGHDT, CDR2 YYEEEE. CDR3 length: 15 amino acids. Trimming took 3 bases from V and 7 from J; bases not matched to a gene: 9. CDR3 DNA sequence: TGTGCCAGCAGCTATTTAGACCGGGACAGGGGGGAGCAGTACTTC. Translation: CASSYLDRDRGEQYF.

The chain couples TRBV12-3 or TRBV12-4 to TRBJ1-1; no firm D call. The V gene lost 5 bases and the J gene lost 1 base, with 8 bases spanning the gap. The CDR3 runs to 13 residues. For the CDR3, the DNA is TGTGCCAGCAGTGCCCAGAAGAACACTGAAGCTTTCTTT. Translated, it gives CASSAQKNTEAFF.

This rearrangement joins TRBV5-4 to TRBJ2-7; 8 positions match TRBD2. The CDR3 has 14 residues. Unmatched junction bases numbered 7, after V lost 5 bases and J lost 3 bases. Germline V gene sequence: CDR1 SGHNT, CDR2 YYREEE (reference sequence). In nucleotides, the CDR3 is TGTGCCAGCAGGACGGGAGGGGAAGGCTACGAGCAGTACTTC. It specifies CASRTGGEGYEQYF.